A selection of T cell receptor beta chains follows, all from one sample in a study of T cells in Graves' hyperthyroidism and ophthalmopathy. TCRdb redid the calling of the multiplex PCR reads with MiXCR, one entry per CDR3 protein. The sample lists 190,000 or so distinct CDR3 sequences, about 18% occurring once. Sequenced sample: blood. The receptors here all came from a man aged 40-49 years with Graves' hyperthyroidism. Each CDR3 is given with its conserved first and last residue. Fields, in order: V gene, J gene, D gene, CDR3 length, clone size, CDR3 protein, CDR3 DNA. A D gene is named only where the DNA matches it firmly. Size is stated for part of the rows, as once, few or many counts, or as a class when the clone is expanded.

TRBV7-2	TRBJ2-7	.	15	.	CASSLSPGDTYEQYF	TGTGCCAGCAGCCTCTCGCCAGGGGACACCTACGAGCAGTACTTC
TRBV29-1	TRBJ1-1	TRBD1	13	.	CSGTGVLNTEAFF	TGCAGCGGGACAGGGGTATTGAACACTGAAGCTTTCTTT
TRBV12-3/TRBV12-4	TRBJ1-5	.	15	many	CASSPAVSSNQPQHF	TGTGCCAGCAGCCCGGCTGTCTCTAGCAATCAGCCCCAGCATTTT
TRBV7-2	TRBJ2-4	TRBD1	12	many	CASSSPTGGQYF	TGTGCCAGCAGCTCCCCGACAGGGGGACAGTACTTC
TRBV27	TRBJ1-2	.	14	few	CASSLSVANYGYTF	TGTGCCAGCAGTTTGTCAGTAGCTAACTATGGCTACACCTTC
TRBV10-3	TRBJ2-1	TRBD1	15	.	CAISDRDRAAYEQFF	TGTGCCATCAGTGACCGGGACAGGGCGGCCTATGAGCAGTTCTTC
TRBV28	TRBJ1-5	TRBD1	18	many	CASSFSRTGLISNQPQHF	TGTGCCAGCAGTTTCAGCCGGACAGGCCTCATTAGCAATCAGCCCCAGCATTTT
TRBV6-5	TRBJ2-5	TRBD2	15	once	CASSYPSGGLETQYF	TGTGCCAGCAGTTACCCTAGCGGAGGCTTAGAGACCCAGTACTTC
TRBV7-2	TRBJ2-7	.	13	many	CASSLVSGYEQYF	TGTGCCAGCAGTTTAGTATCGGGCTACGAGCAGTACTTC
TRBV6-2/TRBV6-3	TRBJ1-1	.	14	many	CASSYIIKNTEAFF	TGTGCCAGCAGTTACATCATAAAGAACACTGAAGCTTTCTTT
TRBV7-2	TRBJ2-1	TRBD2	17	many	CASSLRLAGVSYNEQFF	TGTGCCAGCAGCTTAAGACTAGCGGGGGTCTCCTACAATGAGCAGTTCTTC
TRBV6-1	TRBJ2-5	.	14	.	CASSDIRVVKTQYF	TGTGCCAGCAGTGATATTAGGGTGGTAAAGACCCAGTACTTC
TRBV6-1	TRBJ1-1	.	13	many	CASRLTVNTEAFF	TGTGCCAGCAGGTTGACAGTGAACACTGAAGCTTTCTTT
TRBV14	TRBJ2-1	.	15	many	CASSQESRSYNEQFF	TGTGCCAGCAGCCAAGAAAGCCGCTCCTACAATGAGCAGTTCTTC
TRBV11-2	TRBJ2-2	.	15	once	CASSPGLAGPGELFF	TGTGCCAGCAGCCCTGGGTTAGCCGGGCCCGGGGAGCTGTTTTTT
TRBV6-1	TRBJ1-6	TRBD1	15	.	CASSTPGTVWSPLHF	TGTGCCAGCAGCACCCCAGGGACAGTTTGGTCACCCCTCCACTTT
TRBV3-1	TRBJ2-5	.	13	.	CASSQLAGETQYF	TGTGCCAGCAGCCAACTAGCCGGAGAGACCCAGTACTTC
TRBV7-6	TRBJ2-2	.	13	many	CASSLADSGELFF	TGTGCCAGCAGCTTGGCGGATTCCGGGGAGCTGTTTTTT
TRBV5-4	TRBJ2-3	.	15	.	CASSLGMRAMAAQYF	TGTGCCAGCAGCTTGGGCATGCGAGCTATGGCAGCGCAGTATTTT
TRBV2	TRBJ2-4	TRBD1	13	.	CASSSQGRNIQYF	TGTGCCAGCAGTTCACAGGGGCGAAACATTCAGTACTTC
TRBV2	TRBJ2-1	TRBD1	16	many	CASRAANRQGDNEQFF	TGTGCCAGCAGAGCCGCCAATAGACAGGGAGACAATGAGCAGTTCTTC
TRBV27	TRBJ2-1	.	17	.	CASSSPLRGGTYNEQFF	TGTGCCAGCAGTTCCCCCCTCAGGGGCGGCACCTACAATGAGCAGTTCTTC
TRBV2	TRBJ1-5	.	15	many	CASSVSRASNQPQHF	TGTGCCAGCAGTGTTTCCAGGGCTAGCAATCAGCCCCAGCATTTT
TRBV7-9	TRBJ1-6	.	14	.	CASSHRAYNSPLHF	TGTGCCAGCAGCCACAGGGCTTATAATTCACCCCTCCACTTT
TRBV12-3/TRBV12-4	TRBJ2-4	.	12	.	CASSLFRNIQYF	TGTGCCAGCAGCCTATTTCGAAACATTCAGTACTTC
TRBV19	TRBJ2-7	.	15	.	CASSIQGGSYYEQYF	TGTGCCAGTAGTATCCAAGGCGGCAGCTATTACGAGCAGTACTTC
TRBV7-9	TRBJ2-1	TRBD1	15	.	CASSERGQGYNEQFF	TGTGCCAGCAGCGAAAGGGGACAGGGCTACAATGAGCAGTTCTTC
TRBV11-3	TRBJ2-7	.	13	many	CASSSGGPNEQYF	TGTGCCAGCAGCTCCGGGGGGCCAAACGAGCAGTACTTC
TRBV7-6	TRBJ2-1	.	13	many	CASSPRDNNEQFF	TGTGCCAGCAGCCCTCGGGACAACAATGAGCAGTTCTTC
TRBV9	TRBJ1-6	TRBD1	18	many	CASSVDEPGGSYNSPLHF	TGTGCCAGCAGCGTAGACGAACCAGGGGGCTCCTATAATTCACCCCTCCACTTT
TRBV7-9	TRBJ2-1	TRBD2	14	.	CASSRDYINNEQFF	TGTGCCAGCAGTAGGGACTACATCAACAATGAGCAGTTCTTC
TRBV5-6	TRBJ1-4	TRBD1	18	.	CASSLTGVGQPTNEKLFF	TGTGCCAGCAGCTTGACAGGGGTGGGGCAACCCACTAATGAAAAACTGTTTTTT
TRBV7-2	TRBJ2-7	TRBD1	13	many	CASSSPTGFEQYF	TGTGCCAGCAGCTCGCCGACAGGGTTCGAGCAGTACTTC
TRBV6-2/TRBV6-3	TRBJ2-1	.	13	.	CASKPDGGGEQFF	TGTGCCAGCAAGCCGGACGGAGGGGGGGAGCAGTTCTTC
TRBV7-2	TRBJ1-1	TRBD1	14	many	CASSFAGGEAEAFF	TGTGCCAGCAGCTTTGCAGGGGGTGAGGCTGAAGCTTTCTTT
TRBV9	TRBJ2-1	.	16	.	CASSVQSDSTYNEQFF	TGTGCCAGCAGCGTCCAATCCGACAGTACCTACAATGAGCAGTTCTTC
TRBV20-1	TRBJ1-1	.	13	.	CSAEPDGNTEAFF	TGCAGTGCTGAACCGGACGGGAACACTGAAGCTTTCTTT
TRBV11-2	TRBJ1-1	.	13	many	CASSSSGSTEAFF	TGTGCCAGCAGCTCGAGCGGGAGCACTGAAGCTTTCTTT
TRBV15	TRBJ1-3	.	14	few	CATSRDGLGNTIYF	TGTGCCACCAGCAGAGATGGATTGGGAAACACCATATATTTT
TRBV6-1	TRBJ2-7	TRBD1	14	many	CASSQDRFSYEQYF	TGTGCCAGCAGTCAGGACAGGTTTTCCTACGAGCAGTACTTC
TRBV7-9	TRBJ1-1	TRBD1	13	many	CASSWGQGEVAFF	TGTGCCAGCAGTTGGGGACAGGGCGAGGTAGCTTTCTTT